This TCR beta chain was retrieved from a study of OX40 agonist ivuxolimab in advanced cancers. The study in broad terms: The costimulatory receptor OX40 (CD134) was targeted by ivuxolimab, a fully human IgG2 agonistic monoclonal antibody. Intravenous ivuxolimab was administered to patients every 2 weeks at six dose levels: 0.01, 0.1, 0.3, 1.5, 3 and 10 mg/kg. Of the approximately 50 patients in dose escalation, about 19 had hepatocellular carcinoma, some 15 had melanoma, 9 had renal cell carcinoma and 9 had head and neck cancer. In the dose-escalation cohort, 65% to 90% of patients were male, and the mean age was approximately 60 years, with a range of roughly 23 to 85. Patients were allowed to have had prior anti-PD-1, anti-PD-L1 or anti-CTLA-4 therapy, and around 37% of the dose-escalation patients had previously received checkpoint inhibitors. Partial responses occurred in three dose-escalation patients, of whom one had hepatocellular carcinoma and two had cutaneous melanoma. The purpose of peripheral TCRbeta sequencing was to test whether ivuxolimab changed TCR sequence diversity and led to clonal T-cell expansion. The paper covers the monotherapy dose-escalation part of the phase I ivuxolimab trial, which included N = 52 patients. General findings and caveats noted by the study authors: In the 0.1-3.0 mg/kg groups, partial responders were among the patients with the lowest normalized peripheral clonal expansion, particularly in CD8+ T cells. Low levels of normalized T-cell clonal expansion were also shown by some nonresponding patients. At doses from 0.1 to 3.0 mg/kg, clonal expansion was seen in both CD4+ and CD8+ blood T cells between baseline and week 6. The antigen specificity of the peripheral T cells that underwent clonal expansion was not determined. On average, CD8+ T cells showed more expanded clones than CD4+ T cells after ivuxolimab.

Genomic DNA was extracted from sorted cells for sequencing of the TCRbeta CDR3 region. The immunoSEQ Assay was used to sequence the TCRbeta CDR3 regions. This is the immuneACCESS table as TCRdb keeps it, with only in-frame sequences that have V and J called. A part of the clones is gone; compared with another copy, unresolved V genes explain less than half, and the rest is unexplained. This sample has around 46,000 clones in its table, and 88% of those were observed once. Approximately 53% of the sample belongs to the ten largest clones. The trial excluded patients who had a history of autoimmune disease or who were on systemic immunosuppression. Peripheral blood for TCR sequencing was drawn from every dose cohort at baseline, at cycle 4 day 1 and at cycle 7 day 1. The samples were drawn from a first-in-human, open-label, multicenter phase I dose-escalation trial of ivuxolimab. The trial enrolled adults with locally advanced or metastatic head and neck squamous cell, hepatocellular, melanoma or renal cell carcinoma. Before TCR sequencing, CD4+ T cells and CD8+ T cells from peripheral blood were sorted into separate populations.

Regarding this clone: Its antigen remains undetermined. No much larger clone is present one base from it, and per-base qualities are unavailable.

In the germline V gene, CDR1 corresponds to SNHLY and CDR2 to FYNNEI. The CDR3 has 11 amino acids, counting the end cysteine and phenylalanine. The CDR3 DNA has 33 bases and is translated from base 1. Cut back by 8 bases and 5 bases, the V and J ends lie 9 bases apart. The material was CD4+ or CD8+ T cells sorted from blood, obtained in a trial of the OX40 agonist ivuxolimab. The rearranged segments are TRBV2 and TRBJ2-5; no D gene call is confident. This TCR derives from an adult with an advanced solid tumor such as melanoma, head and neck, liver or kidney cancer. The DNA sequence is given as TGTGCCAGCCAAATTCAGGAGACCCAGTACTTC. Translated, this gives CASQIQETQYF.